This T cell receptor beta chain was obtained from a study of cytomegalovirus exposure and HLA in healthy donors. At the level of the study: Out of about 170 million T cells, an earlier analysis found roughly 110 million unique TCR beta sequences in total. Study conclusions and caveats: Researchers left out some V segments, among them TRBV6-2 and TRBV6-3, as indistinguishable. Across donors, presence/absence analyses took sequencing depth to be roughly uniform.

Germline V gene lookup returns CDR1 SGHTA and CDR2 FQGNSA. The CDR3 loop spans 15 amino acids. Trimming cost V 6 bases and J 2 bases, with 14 bases left between them. PCR was performed using 60 Vbeta and 13 Jbeta primers. Produced via immunoSEQ multiplex PCR; TCRdb's table is partial and in-frame only. The table has around 100,000 clones, around 80% seen once; the top ten hold approximately 3%. Note on this clone: Its antigen is unknown.

Sequenced material: PBMCs. This chain joins TRBV7-2 and TRBJ2-1; D unresolved. The TCR comes from a woman aged 40-49 years in good health and CMV-seronegative. The CDR3 DNA follows: TGTGCCAGCAGTTTAAGTACAGAGCCCTACAATGAGCAGTTCTTC. Protein sequence: CASSLSTEPYNEQFF.